These 3 T cell receptor beta chains were all obtained from the same sample, sequenced in a study of T cell changes during pregnancy in multiple sclerosis. The repertoire was sequenced with immunoSEQ multiplex PCR; TCRdb's copy has only in-frame clones and lacks some. The repertoire holds 45,000 to 60,000 clones, with around 90% as singletons. Source: CD8+ T cells from peripheral blood mononuclear cells, taken before pregnancy. The source of these receptors is a female donor with multiple sclerosis, enrolled in a pregnancy study.

The rearrangement uses TRBV7-2 and TRBJ2-5; D possibly corresponds to TRBD2 (6 bases). Per the germline V gene, CDR1 is SGHTA and CDR2 is FQGNSA. Trimming stripped 5 bases from V and 0 bases from J, with 13 bases between. This CDR3 has 15 residues. The CDR3 DNA follows: TGTGCCAGCAGCCTCGGGACTGCGTACCAAGAGACCCAGTACTTC. Translating it yields CASSLGTAYQETQYF.

Here the CDR3 DNA reads TGTGCCAGTAGTCCTCCGGCAGGGCTGAAAAACTCGGATGGCTACACCTTC. As protein: CASSPPAGLKNSDGYTF. V usage is TRBV19 and J usage is TRBJ1-2; weak D call: TRBD1 (5 bases). The V end lost 5 bases, the J end lost 6 bases, and 25 bases lay between the germline ends. Germline V gene lookup returns CDR1 LNHDA and CDR2 SQIVND (reference sequence). This CDR3 has 17 residues.

This chain connects TRBV15 to TRBJ2-1; 7 bases are a match to TRBD2. CDR1 is LNHNV and CDR2 is YYDKDF in the germline V gene (reference sequence). The CDR3 contains 15 residues. V shed 0 bases and J 4 bases; nucleotides not matched to a gene: 3. In DNA form, the CDR3 reads TGTGCCACCAGCAGAGAGGGGGGGTCTTACAATGAGCAGTTCTTC. Amino acids: CATSREGGSYNEQFF. The full variable domain, rest sourced from reference TRBV15 and TRBJ2-1, is DAMVIQNPRYQVTQFGKPVTLSCSQTLNHNVMYWYQQKSSQAPKLLFHYYDKDFNNEADTPDNFQSRRPNTSFCFLDIRSPGLGDTAMYLCATSREGGSYNEQFFGPGTRLTVL.